By share of the sample, the clone carrying this TCR beta chain is medium-sized (0.01 to 0.1%). The data originate from a study of tumor-infiltrating lymphocytes in localized non-small cell lung cancer. The data were produced by immunoSEQ multiplex PCR, yet TCRdb's version contains in-frame clones alone and is incomplete. The table lists some 29,000 clones, roughly 85% of them singletons, with about 2.1% in the top ten. Germline V gene sequence: CDR1 ENHRY, CDR2 SYGVKD. Trimming took 3 bases from V and 4 from J; bases not matched to a gene: 6. The CDR3 is made up of 14 amino acids. Sequencing was done on a sample of lung tumor tissue. The sequence came from a human donor with non-small cell lung cancer. This chain joins TRBV10-3 and TRBJ2-7; 7 bases are shared with TRBD1. The DNA of the CDR3 is TGTGCCATCAGTGATGAGGACAGGTCGTACGAGCAGTACTTC. This translates into CAISDEDRSYEQYF.